This T cell receptor beta chain originates from a study of post-analysis software for immune sequencing data. General study findings and limits: Controls had significantly higher normalized Chao1 diversity than multiple sclerosis patients. With TRBV5-6, TRBV5-1 and TRBV20-1 included, five TRBV segments were more frequent in patients than in controls.

CDR3 length: 14 residues. Germline assignment: CDR1 DFQATT and CDR2 SNEGSKA (reference sequence). V trimming: 0 bases; J trimming: 9 bases; junction bases outside the gene matches: 8. Each TCR beta cDNA library carried unique molecular identifiers. TCRdb reanalysed the PCR reads using MiXCR and keeps one entry per CDR3 protein. This table holds over 700,000 distinct CDR3 sequences, just under 30% found once. Worth noting for this clonotype: Antigen: not known.

The origin of this receptor is a girl between 10 and 17 years old with multiple sclerosis. The rearrangement links TRBV20-1 to TRBJ2-1; TRBD1 aligns across 7 bases. Sequenced sample: blood. The CDR3 bases are TGCAGTGCTAGAGATATAAGACAGGGCGGTGAGCAGTTCTTC. Encoded protein: CSARDIRQGGEQFF.